This entry concerns a single T cell receptor beta chain. The record originates from a study of blood T cell repertoires in COVID-19. The CDR3 has 13 amino acids. V lost 4 bases and J lost 3, with 10 bases in between. The germline V gene has CDR1 SGHRS and CDR2 YFSETQ. Authors' analysis steps: Using reference gene primer amplification, nucleated cell counts were estimated. Assay: immunoSEQ multiplex PCR; the TCRdb copy retains only in-frame clones and omits some. The V and J calls and clone size are taken from that table; D and trimming were inferred from the DNA. The data show roughly 50,000 clones, 65% to 85% seen once.

The chain couples TRBV5-1 to TRBJ1-1, with a tentative D call TRBD1 (5 bases). This TCR came from a man in his 70s with acute or convalescent COVID-19. The sequenced sample was peripheral blood. The CDR3 bases are TGCGCCAGCAGCACCGGGGGGGACACTGAAGCTTTCTTT. Protein: CASSTGGDTEAFF.